Listed below are T cell receptor beta chains from one sample, sequenced in a study of human T cells and chemical hapten exposure. MiXCR was run by TCRdb on the RACE reads, yielding one entry per CDR3 protein. Among tens of thousands of distinct CDR3 sequences, around 9.6% were seen once, and the ten largest hold approximately 3.9%. Here the sequenced sample was whole blood, taken in connection with sensitization to the hapten diphenylcyclopropenone (DPC). These receptors all stem from a woman in her forties with alopecia areata. Some clones in this sample may be carry-over from other donors' samples. Each CDR3 is given with its conserved first and last residue. The D gene is left open where the match is weak. Expanded clones are given a class, and other clones once, few, many or no size at all.

V gene: TRBV11-2; D gene: -; clone size: many; J gene: TRBJ1-1; CDR3 DNA: TGTGCCAGCAACCTCGGCTGGGTCGAGAGCGTCACTGAAGCTTTCTTT; CDR3 protein: CASNLGWVESVTEAFF
V gene: TRBV7-2; D gene: TRBD1; clone size: few; J gene: TRBJ1-2; CDR3 DNA: TGTGCCAGCAGCTTAGGTGTGGACAGGGGGAGTTTGGGTGGCTACACCTTC; CDR3 protein: CASSLGVDRGSLGGYTF
V gene: TRBV28; D gene: TRBD1; clone size: few; J gene: TRBJ1-5; CDR3 DNA: TGTGCCAGCAGCTCCGGGACAGGGAGGGCTCAGCCCCAGCATTTT; CDR3 protein: CASSSGTGRAQPQHF
V gene: TRBV20-1; D gene: TRBD2; clone size: many; J gene: TRBJ2-7; CDR3 DNA: TGCAGTGCCCCACTAGCGGGGAGCTCCTACGAGCAGTACTTC; CDR3 protein: CSAPLAGSSYEQYF
V gene: TRBV24-1; D gene: -; clone size: few; J gene: TRBJ1-1; CDR3 DNA: TGTGCCACCAGTTCAGGGCCCCGGGGATCCTTCATGAACACTGAAGCTTTCTTT; CDR3 protein: CATSSGPRGSFMNTEAFF
V gene: TRBV30; D gene: TRBD1; clone size: many; J gene: TRBJ1-1; CDR3 DNA: TGTGCCTGGAGTGTACAGGACTGGACAGGGCAACGGGACACTGAAGCTTTCTTT; CDR3 protein: CAWSVQDWTGQRDTEAFF
V gene: TRBV18; D gene: TRBD1; clone size: many; J gene: TRBJ1-1; CDR3 DNA: TGTGCCAGCTCACCACGACAGGGCCCCGGCGAGAACACTGAAGCTTTCTTT; CDR3 protein: CASSPRQGPGENTEAFF
V gene: TRBV18; D gene: TRBD1; clone size: -; J gene: TRBJ2-7; CDR3 DNA: TGTGCCAGCTCAAGACAGGGGGGCGAGCAGTACTTC; CDR3 protein: CASSRQGGEQYF
V gene: TRBV12-3/TRBV12-4; D gene: TRBD2; clone size: many; J gene: TRBJ2-5; CDR3 DNA: TGTGCCAGCAGTTTTGCCCTAGCGGGGGGACCTCAAGAGACCCAGTACTTC; CDR3 protein: CASSFALAGGPQETQYF
V gene: TRBV7-2; D gene: -; clone size: -; J gene: TRBJ2-1; CDR3 DNA: TGTGCCAGCAGCTTTTTGGGGCGCTCCTACAATGAGCAGTTCTTC; CDR3 protein: CASSFLGRSYNEQFF
V gene: TRBV30; D gene: -; clone size: many; J gene: TRBJ1-2; CDR3 DNA: TGTGCCTGGGCCTTACAAAGTGGTGGCTACACCTTC; CDR3 protein: CAWALQSGGYTF
V gene: TRBV7-2; D gene: -; clone size: few; J gene: TRBJ1-6; CDR3 DNA: TGTGCCAGCAGGGTTCCGATTTTAGGCGATAATTCACCCCTCCACTTT; CDR3 protein: CASRVPILGDNSPLHF